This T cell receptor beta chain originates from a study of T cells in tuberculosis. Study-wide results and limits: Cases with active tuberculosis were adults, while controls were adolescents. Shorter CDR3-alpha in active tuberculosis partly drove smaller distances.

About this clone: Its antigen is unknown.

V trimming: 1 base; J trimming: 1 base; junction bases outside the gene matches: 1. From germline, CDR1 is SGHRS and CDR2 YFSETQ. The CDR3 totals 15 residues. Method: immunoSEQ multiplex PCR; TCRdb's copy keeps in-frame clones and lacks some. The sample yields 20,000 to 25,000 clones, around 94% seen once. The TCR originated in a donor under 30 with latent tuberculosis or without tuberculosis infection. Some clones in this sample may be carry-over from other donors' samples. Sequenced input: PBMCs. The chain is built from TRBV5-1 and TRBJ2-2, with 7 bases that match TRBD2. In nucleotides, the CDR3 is TGCGCCAGCAGCTTGAGCGGGAAGAACACCGGGGAGCTGTTTTTT. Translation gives CASSLSGKNTGELFF.